This T cell receptor (beta chain) was obtained from a study of blood T cells in healthy people across ages. V dropped 0 bases and J dropped 8 bases, with 5 bases sitting between them. The germline V gene encodes CDR1 SGDLS and CDR2 YYNGEE. The CDR3 loop spans 12 amino acids. A second about 7 to 11 cycle PCR used barcoded and J-beta primers. TCRdb re-called the 5' RACE reads with MiXCR, one entry per CDR3 protein. This sample has over 450,000 distinct CDR3 sequences, with nearly 25% found just once. The same specimen was also included in a second study, on T cells of mothers and their children.

The origin of this receptor is a boy younger than 18 in good health. Sequenced sample: blood. The chain combines TRBV9 with TRBJ1-4; D call uncertain. The CDR3 region has the DNA TGTGCCAGCAGCGTAGACTCAGAAAAACTGTTTTTT. This translates into CASSVDSEKLFF.